The 8 T cell receptor beta chains presented below share a single source sample, sequenced in a study of cytotoxic CD8 clonotypes in ibrutinib-treated CLL. Clones were sequenced by immunoSEQ multiplex PCR, and TCRdb holds only the in-frame ones, with some missing. The top ten clones hold 6.5% to 8.5% of a sample with some 290,000 clones, about 80% of them seen once. This specimen consisted of PBMCs, obtained before ibrutinib treatment. These TCRs come from a human donor with chronic lymphocytic leukemia.

This rearrangement joins TRBV27 to TRBJ2-7; D is unclear. Germline CDR1 MNHEY, CDR2 SMNVEV (reference sequence). The CDR3 is 13 residues long. Trimming shortened V by 6 bases and J by 4 bases, and 13 bases separated the two germline ends. CDR3 nucleotides: TGTGCCAGCAGATTTAGTTTACGGTACGAGCAGTACTTC. It yields the protein CASRFSLRYEQYF.

CDR3 bases: TGTGCCAGCAGCCAAGGGGACAGGGACCTGGATACGCAGTATTTT. Protein product: CASSQGDRDLDTQYF. This chain joins TRBV4-2 and TRBJ2-3; 9 nucleotides match TRBD1. The CDR3 covers 15 residues. The V gene's germline CDR1 is LGHNA and CDR2 YNFKEQ. The trim removed 1 base at V and 6 bases at J, leaving 5 bases unmatched.

This clone was detected only a few times. The CDR3 nucleotides are TGCGCCAGCCAACTTTCCCCTCAAGAGACCCAGTACTTC. This codes for CASQLSPQETQYF. The chain carries TRBV10-1 and TRBJ2-5; no reliable D call. Germline CDR1 WNHNN, CDR2 SYGVQD (reference sequence). The V gene lost 8 bases and the J gene lost 2 bases, with 12 bases spanning the gap. The CDR3 is 13 residues long.

CDR3 loop: CAWSRPGGGGELFF. The CDR3, as DNA: TGTGCCTGGAGTCGACCTGGGGGAGGCGGGGAGCTGTTTTTT. This sequence joins TRBV30 and TRBJ2-2; maybe TRBD2 (6 bases). Trimming removed 2 bases at V and 7 bases at J, with 14 bases between. Germline V gives CDR1 GTSNPN, CDR2 SVGIG (reference sequence). The CDR3 is 14 residues long. Together with reference TRBV30 and TRBJ2-2, the CDR3 gives the full variable domain: SQTIHQWPATLVQPVGSPLSLECTVEGTSNPNLYWYRQAAGRGLQLLFYSVGIGQISSEVPQNLSASRPQDRQFILSSKKLLLSDSGFYLCAWSRPGGGGELFFGEGSRLTVL.

About this clone itself: Other DNA sequences in this sample translate to the same CDR3. This chain joins TRBV9 and TRBJ2-1, with 14 bases matching TRBD2. The CDR3 runs to 20 residues. Losses at the gene ends were 0 bases for V and 0 bases for J; bases not matched to a gene: 8. Germline CDR1 reads SGDLS; CDR2 reads YYNGEE. CDR3 region: CASSVGVGTSGSSSYNEQFF. For the CDR3, the DNA is TGTGCCAGCAGCGTAGGGGTGGGGACTAGCGGGAGCAGCTCCTACAATGAGCAGTTCTTC. The full variable domain, in which reference TRBV9 and TRBJ2-1 provide the parts outside the CDR3, is DSGVTQTPKHLITATGQRVTLRCSPRSGDLSVYWYQQSLDQGLQFLIQYYNGEERAKGNILERFSAQQFPDLHSELNLSSLELGDSALYFCASSVGVGTSGSSSYNEQFFGPGTRLTVL.

The chain joins TRBV18 to TRBJ1-2; possibly TRBD1 for D (5 bases). This CDR3 is built from 14 residues. The germline V gene encodes CDR1 KGHSH and CDR2 LQKENI. The ends were cut back, 6 bases at V and 3 bases at J, with 14 bases in the middle. CDR3 DNA sequence: TGTGCCAGCTCCCCCCCGGGGGTTGACTATGGCTACACCTTC. It translates to CASSPPGVDYGYTF.

The rearrangement joins TRBV4-3 to TRBJ1-2, with TRBD1 identical over 7 bases. Trimming took 1 base from V and 4 from J; bases not matched to a gene: 3. CDR1 and CDR2 from the germline V gene are LGHNA and YSLEER. The CDR3 totals 14 residues. Here the CDR3 DNA reads TGCGCCAGCAGCCAAGTTGGGACAGCCTATGGCTACACCTTC. Translating gives CASSQVGTAYGYTF.

The rearrangement links TRBV30 to TRBJ2-3, with D unclear. CDR3 length equals 13 residues. Germline-derived CDR1 and CDR2 are GTSNPN and SVGIG (reference sequence). V was pared by 3 bases and J by 5 bases, with 12 bases between. The CDR3 sequence is CAWSTGGVDTQYF. The CDR3 nucleotides read TGTGCCTGGAGCACCGGTGGGGTAGATACGCAGTATTTT.